These T cell receptor beta chains were read from a single sample in a study of hypomethylating agent response in myelodysplastic syndrome. Repertoires were generated with immunoSEQ multiplex PCR, while TCRdb's copy carries only in-frame clones and drops some. Among around 1,400 clones, approximately 80% were seen once, and the ten largest hold approximately 17%. Sequences were derived from bone marrow, sampled before or after starting hypomethylating agent treatment for myelodysplastic syndrome (not recorded which). The receptors stem from a human donor with myelodysplastic syndrome. The CDR3 runs from the conserved cysteine through the conserved F or W. Each record gives: clone size, D gene, V gene, J gene, CDR3 protein, CDR3 DNA. D genes are given only for firm matches. Some rows have no size entry. The others give once, few or many, or a class for an expanded clone.

clone size: -
D gene: TRBD1
V gene: TRBV10-2
J gene: TRBJ1-5
CDR3 protein: CASSTGQGLNQPQHF
CDR3 DNA: TGCGCCAGCAGCACGGGACAGGGGCTAAATCAGCCCCAGCATTTT

clone size: -
D gene: -
V gene: TRBV2
J gene: TRBJ1-6
CDR3 protein: CASSEVRQSYNSPLHF
CDR3 DNA: TGTGCCAGCAGTGAGGTCCGGCAGTCTTATAATTCACCCCTCCACTTT

clone size: -
D gene: TRBD1
V gene: TRBV28
J gene: TRBJ2-7
CDR3 protein: CASIDRAPHEQYF
CDR3 DNA: TGTGCCAGCATCGACAGGGCCCCTCACGAGCAGTACTTC

clone size: -
D gene: -
V gene: TRBV5-1
J gene: TRBJ2-1
CDR3 protein: CASSLVQGSDEQFF
CDR3 DNA: TGCGCCAGCAGTCTTGTACAGGGTTCCGATGAGCAGTTCTTC

clone size: -
D gene: -
V gene: TRBV4-1
J gene: TRBJ2-1
CDR3 protein: CASSQPGRRGLDNEQFF
CDR3 DNA: TGCGCCAGCAGCCAGCCGGGACGAAGGGGACTTGACAATGAGCAGTTCTTC

clone size: -
D gene: TRBD1
V gene: TRBV14
J gene: TRBJ1-2
CDR3 protein: CASSHVGQGFYGYTF
CDR3 DNA: TGTGCCAGCAGCCACGTCGGACAGGGCTTCTATGGCTACACCTTC

clone size: -
D gene: -
V gene: TRBV6-6
J gene: TRBJ2-5
CDR3 protein: CASSYSGTRQETQYF
CDR3 DNA: TGTGCCAGCAGTTACTCCGGGACGCGTCAAGAGACCCAGTACTTC

clone size: -
D gene: -
V gene: TRBV7-2
J gene: TRBJ1-2
CDR3 protein: CASSPDSYGYTF
CDR3 DNA: TGTGCCAGCAGCCCAGACAGCTATGGCTACACCTTC

clone size: few
D gene: -
V gene: TRBV6-6
J gene: TRBJ2-1
CDR3 protein: CASTLRGEQFF
CDR3 DNA: TGTGCCAGCACCCTCCGGGGTGAGCAGTTCTTC

clone size: -
D gene: -
V gene: TRBV6-5
J gene: TRBJ1-1
CDR3 protein: CASSYSPSSNTEAFF
CDR3 DNA: TGTGCCAGCAGTTACTCTCCCTCATCGAACACTGAAGCTTTCTTT

clone size: few
D gene: TRBD2
V gene: TRBV10-3
J gene: TRBJ2-7
CDR3 protein: CAISESTGLAGGAEQYF
CDR3 DNA: TGTGCCATCAGTGAGTCGACGGGACTAGCGGGAGGCGCTGAGCAGTACTTC

clone size: -
D gene: TRBD1
V gene: TRBV18
J gene: TRBJ2-7
CDR3 protein: CASSRGQGVNEQYF
CDR3 DNA: TGTGCCAGCTCTAGGGGACAGGGGGTCAACGAGCAGTACTTC

clone size: -
D gene: -
V gene: TRBV5-5
J gene: TRBJ2-3
CDR3 protein: CASSPPSTDTQYF
CDR3 DNA: TGTGCCAGCAGCCCCCCCAGCACAGATACGCAGTATTTT

clone size: few
D gene: TRBD2
V gene: TRBV25-1
J gene: TRBJ2-2
CDR3 protein: CASSDSGAGGVTGELFF
CDR3 DNA: TGTGCCAGCAGTGATTCTGGAGCGGGAGGGGTCACCGGGGAGCTGTTTTTT

clone size: -
D gene: -
V gene: TRBV11-2
J gene: TRBJ2-3
CDR3 protein: CASSTGDTQYF
CDR3 DNA: TGTGCCAGCAGCACGGGAGATACGCAGTATTTT

clone size: -
D gene: -
V gene: TRBV10-3
J gene: TRBJ1-5
CDR3 protein: CAIGSDSNQPQHF
CDR3 DNA: TGTGCCATTGGTTCGGATAGCAATCAGCCCCAGCATTTT

clone size: -
D gene: TRBD1
V gene: TRBV19
J gene: TRBJ1-2
CDR3 protein: CASSIKGAYGYTF
CDR3 DNA: TGTGCCAGTAGTATCAAGGGGGCCTATGGCTACACCTTC

clone size: few
D gene: -
V gene: TRBV5-6
J gene: TRBJ1-5
CDR3 protein: CASSYVYNQPQHF
CDR3 DNA: TGTGCCAGCAGCTACGTCTACAATCAGCCCCAGCATTTT

clone size: -
D gene: TRBD2
V gene: TRBV10-3
J gene: TRBJ2-1
CDR3 protein: CAISESTSAVEQFF
CDR3 DNA: TGTGCCATCAGTGAGTCGACTAGCGCCGTTGAGCAGTTCTTC

clone size: -
D gene: -
V gene: TRBV5-4
J gene: TRBJ2-1
CDR3 protein: CASSSRDVNEQFF
CDR3 DNA: TGTGCCAGCAGCTCCAGGGACGTCAATGAGCAGTTCTTC

clone size: -
D gene: TRBD2
V gene: TRBV28
J gene: TRBJ2-1
CDR3 protein: CASSFGLAGAEQFF
CDR3 DNA: TGTGCCAGCAGTTTTGGACTAGCGGGAGCTGAGCAGTTCTTC

clone size: -
D gene: -
V gene: TRBV7-3
J gene: TRBJ2-3
CDR3 protein: CASSLTGGVGTDTQYF
CDR3 DNA: TGTGCCAGCAGCTTAACCGGTGGTGTGGGCACAGATACGCAGTATTTT

clone size: -
D gene: -
V gene: TRBV2
J gene: TRBJ2-7
CDR3 protein: CASSPITQGGEQYF
CDR3 DNA: TGTGCCAGCAGCCCAATCACACAGGGCGGCGAGCAGTACTTC

clone size: -
D gene: -
V gene: TRBV14
J gene: TRBJ2-7
CDR3 protein: CASSQAVTSYEQYF
CDR3 DNA: TGTGCCAGCAGCCAAGCGGTGACTAGCTACGAGCAGTACTTC

clone size: -
D gene: -
V gene: TRBV7-3
J gene: TRBJ1-1
CDR3 protein: CASSPADGTMNTEAFF
CDR3 DNA: TGTGCCAGCAGCCCCGCGGACGGGACAATGAACACTGAAGCTTTCTTT

clone size: -
D gene: -
V gene: TRBV5-1
J gene: TRBJ2-1
CDR3 protein: CASSLPEGGGPNEQFF
CDR3 DNA: TGCGCCAGCAGCTTGCCGGAGGGGGGAGGGCCGAATGAGCAGTTCTTC

clone size: few
D gene: -
V gene: TRBV4-3
J gene: TRBJ1-1
CDR3 protein: CASSQERGRSEAFF
CDR3 DNA: TGCGCCAGCAGCCAAGAAAGGGGGAGGAGTGAAGCTTTCTTT

clone size: -
D gene: -
V gene: TRBV6-4
J gene: TRBJ1-2
CDR3 protein: CASSDRAGGYTF
CDR3 DNA: TGTGCCAGCAGTGACAGGGCTGGCGGCTACACCTTC

clone size: -
D gene: TRBD1
V gene: TRBV9
J gene: TRBJ2-2
CDR3 protein: CASSPDREYTGELFF
CDR3 DNA: TGTGCCAGCAGCCCCGACAGGGAATATACCGGGGAGCTGTTTTTT

clone size: -
D gene: -
V gene: TRBV2
J gene: TRBJ2-1
CDR3 protein: CASRFPDEQFF
CDR3 DNA: TGTGCCAGCAGATTCCCCGATGAGCAGTTCTTC

clone size: -
D gene: -
V gene: TRBV7-6
J gene: TRBJ2-1
CDR3 protein: CASSLSSEQFF
CDR3 DNA: TGTGCCAGCAGCTTAAGCAGTGAGCAGTTCTTC

clone size: -
D gene: -
V gene: TRBV7-8
J gene: TRBJ2-3
CDR3 protein: CASSAISTDTQYF
CDR3 DNA: TGTGCCAGCAGCGCGATTAGCACAGATACGCAGTATTTT